This entry lists 26 T cell receptor beta chains sequenced from one sample in a study of blood T cell repertoires in COVID-19. Profiled with immunoSEQ multiplex PCR; TCRdb holds only in-frame clones, not every one. This sample has approximately 230,000 clones; over 75% occur once, and the top ten carry 15% to 19%. Material: PBMCs or T cells enriched from blood (not recorded which). Every receptor here comes from a man aged 18 to 29 who had recovered from COVID-19.

The V call is TRBV30, the J call TRBJ1-5; the D is unclear. Germline CDR1 and CDR2: GTSNPN and SVGIG (reference sequence). There are 14 residues in the CDR3. The germline V and J ends were trimmed by 3 bases and 0 bases, with 9 bases remaining between them. The CDR3 DNA is TGTGCCTGGAGGAATACAAATAGCAATCAGCCCCAGCATTTT. This gives the protein CAWRNTNSNQPQHF.

The chain is built from TRBV13 and TRBJ2-7; 8 nucleotides agree with TRBD2. The V gene end was trimmed by 2 bases and the J gene end by 0 bases; junction bases not matched to a gene: 6. Looked up from germline, CDR1 is PRHDT and CDR2 is FYEKMQ (reference sequence). This CDR3 has 16 amino acids. The CDR3 nucleotides read TGTGCCAGCAGCTTACAAGGCGGGGGGACCTCCTACGAGCAGTACTTC. This gives the protein CASSLQGGGTSYEQYF.

This clone has just one count. The gene calls are TRBV25-1 and TRBJ1-4, with a possible D match to TRBD1 (5 bases). The germline gives CDR1 MGHDK, CDR2 SYGVNS. Trimming pared 9 bases from V and 5 bases from J, leaving 13 bases between. This CDR3 comprises 13 residues. As DNA, the CDR3 is TGTGCCAGTAGAGAGGACACGAATGAAAAACTGTTTTTT. This encodes CASREDTNEKLFF.

The gene calls are TRBV7-9 and TRBJ2-5, with 13 bases matching TRBD2. V shed 4 bases, J shed 3 bases, and the junction held 8 bases outside the gene matches. The length of the CDR3 is 17 residues. Germline V gene data show CDR1 as SEHNR and CDR2 as FQNEAQ (reference sequence). CDR3 sequence reads: CASSSTSGGALKETQYF. The CDR3 nucleotides are TGTGCCAGCAGCTCCACTAGCGGGGGGGCCTTGAAAGAGACCCAGTACTTC. The whole variable domain, remainder taken from reference TRBV7-9 and TRBJ2-5, is DTGVSQNPRHKITKRGQNVTFRCDPISEHNRLYWYRQTLGQGPEFLTYFQNEAQLEKSRLLSDRFSAERPKGSFSTLEIQRTEQGDSAMYLCASSSTSGGALKETQYFGPGTRLLVL.

This clone was detected once. V gene TRBV15 combines with J gene TRBJ1-2; D perhaps matches TRBD1 (5 bases). V lost 1 base, J lost 3 bases, and 12 bases lay in between. Germline values: CDR1 LNHNV, CDR2 YYDKDF (reference sequence). The CDR3 spans 15 residues. The CDR3: CATSRGPGLDYGYTF. For the CDR3, the DNA is TGTGCCACCAGCAGAGGTCCAGGGCTTGACTATGGCTACACCTTC.

The rearrangement uses TRBV9 and TRBJ2-1; TRBD2 matches 7 bases. This CDR3 is 17 amino acids long. V trimming: 0 bases; J trimming: 4 bases; junction bases outside the gene matches: 10. From germline, CDR1 is SGDLS and CDR2 YYNGEE. The CDR3 DNA reads TGTGCCAGCAGCGTAGAAAGCGGGGCATTCCTATACAATGAGCAGTTCTTC. It translates to CASSVESGAFLYNEQFF. The full variable domain, rest sourced from reference TRBV9 and TRBJ2-1, is DSGVTQTPKHLITATGQRVTLRCSPRSGDLSVYWYQQSLDQGLQFLIQYYNGEERAKGNILERFSAQQFPDLHSELNLSSLELGDSALYFCASSVESGAFLYNEQFFGPGTRLTVL.

The chain joins TRBV7-9 to TRBJ1-1; a possible D gene is TRBD1 (5 bases). This CDR3 has 17 residues. Germline V lookup: CDR1 SEHNR, CDR2 FQNEAQ (reference sequence). Between the trimmed V and J ends, which lost 5 bases and 0 bases, there was a span of 19 bases. The CDR3 protein is CASSQDPRGYMNTEAFF. In DNA form, the CDR3 reads TGTGCCAGCAGCCAAGATCCAAGGGGATACATGAACACTGAAGCTTTCTTT.

V and J are TRBV6-5 and TRBJ2-7; D is perhaps TRBD1 (5 bases). Germline CDR1 is MNHEY and CDR2 is SVGAGI. Trimming removed 7 bases at V and 4 bases at J, with 17 bases between. CDR3 length: 14 residues. The CDR3 here is CASTPTSGAYEQYF. DNA for the CDR3: TGTGCCAGCACCCCAACGAGTGGGGCTTACGAGCAGTACTTC.

This rearrangement joins TRBV21-1 to TRBJ2-2; the DNA was not compared with TRBD1, the D call given in the table. TRBV21-1 is recorded as a pseudogene. The CDR3 length is 17 residues. CDR3 region: CASSKSSGAGVTGELFF. The CDR3 coding sequence is TGTGCCAGCAGCAAATCCTCTGGGGCAGGGGTCACCGGGGAGCTGTTTTTT.

This chain joins TRBV13 and TRBJ2-7; possibly TRBD1 for D (7 bases). Trimming pared 0 bases from V and 5 bases from J, leaving 17 bases between. Germline CDR1 is PRHDT and CDR2 is FYEKMQ (reference sequence). The length of the CDR3 is 16 residues. For the CDR3, the DNA is TGTGCCAGCAGCTTAGGCCGCGGGACAGTTCCTAACGAGCAGTACTTC. It codes for CASSLGRGTVPNEQYF.

Turning to this clone: Other DNA sequences in the same sample also yield this CDR3. The V call is TRBV12-5, the J call TRBJ2-1, with 9 bases identical to TRBD2. Unmatched junction bases numbered 3, after V lost 6 bases and J lost 0 bases. Germline V gene lookup returns CDR1 LGHNT and CDR2 FRNRAP. This CDR3 has 15 amino acids. The CDR3 DNA sequence: TGTGCTAGTGGCCTTAGCGGGAGCTCCTACAATGAGCAGTTCTTC. Its protein product is CASGLSGSSYNEQFF.

V gene TRBV4-1 combines with J gene TRBJ2-7; TRBD1 is a possible D gene (6 bases). The V end was cut by 0 bases, the J end by 1 base, with 10 bases between. The CDR3 runs to 15 residues. From germline, CDR1 is MGHRA and CDR2 YSYEKL. The CDR3 region has the DNA TGCGCCAGCAGCCAAGAGGGGACACCATCCTACGAGCAGTACTTC. Translating it yields CASSQEGTPSYEQYF.

V is TRBV11-3 and J is TRBJ2-1; 9 nucleotides line up with TRBD2. V trimming: 0 bases; J trimming: 3 bases; junction bases outside the gene matches: 9. The CDR3 runs 18 residues. Germline CDR1 is SGHNT and CDR2 is YENEEA. CDR3 DNA: TGTGCCAGCAGCTTAGAGTGGCGGGAGGGCCACAGCTACAATGAGCAGTTCTTC. It specifies CASSLEWREGHSYNEQFF. Looking up the rest from reference TRBV11-3 and TRBJ2-1 gives the full variable domain: EAGVVQSPRYKIIEKKQPVAFWCNPISGHNTLYWYLQNLGQGPELLIRYENEEAVDDSQLPKDRFSAERLKGVDSTLKIQPAELGDSAVYLCASSLEWREGHSYNEQFFGPGTRLTVL.

CDR3 in amino acids: CASRGLTEQYF. Written as DNA, the CDR3 is TGTGCCAGCAGGGGCCTCACCGAGCAGTACTTC. V usage is TRBV2 and J usage is TRBJ2-7, with D uncertain. The length of the CDR3 is 11 residues. Trimming took 6 bases from V and 6 from J, leaving 9 bases between them. Germline values: CDR1 SNHLY, CDR2 FYNNEI.

This clone was picked up a small number of times. The V gene is TRBV7-9, the J gene TRBJ2-7; 9 bases are a match to TRBD1. Losses at the gene ends were 5 bases for V and 1 base for J; bases not matched to a gene: 9. Germline CDR1 reads SEHNR; CDR2 reads FQNEAQ (reference sequence). This CDR3 comprises 16 residues. CDR3: CASSQVGGTGSYEQYF. The CDR3 coding sequence is TGTGCCAGCAGCCAAGTAGGTGGGACAGGGTCCTACGAGCAGTACTTC. The full variable domain, rest sourced from reference TRBV7-9 and TRBJ2-7, is DTGVSQNPRHKITKRGQNVTFRCDPISEHNRLYWYRQTLGQGPEFLTYFQNEAQLEKSRLLSDRFSAERPKGSFSTLEIQRTEQGDSAMYLCASSQVGGTGSYEQYFGPGTRLTVT.

This chain connects TRBV7-2 to TRBJ2-1; D not resolved. The V end was cut by 2 bases, the J end by 8 bases, with 7 bases between. From germline, CDR1 is SGHTA and CDR2 FQGNSA. The CDR3 has 12 amino acids. CDR3 DNA sequence: TGTGCCAGCAGCTTAAGACTCTATGAGCAGTTCTTC. Translating gives CASSLRLYEQFF.

The V call is TRBV7-2, the J call TRBJ1-2, with 7 nucleotides matching TRBD1. The ends lost 1 base at V and 6 bases at J; junction bases unmatched: 11. Germline V gives CDR1 SGHTA, CDR2 FQGNSA. The CDR3 is 16 amino acids. The CDR3 region is CASSLGVLRQGDGYTF. CDR3 sequence (DNA): TGTGCCAGCAGCTTAGGTGTTCTGAGACAGGGTGATGGCTACACCTTC. Looking up the rest from reference TRBV7-2 and TRBJ1-2 gives the full variable domain: GAGVSQSPSNKVTEKGKDVELRCDPISGHTALYWYRQSLGQGLEFLIYFQGNSAPDKSGLPSDRFSAERTGGSVSTLTIQRTQQEDSAVYLCASSLGVLRQGDGYTFGSGTRLTVV.

In this sample, this clone turned up many times. The rearrangement joins TRBV20-1 to TRBJ2-1, with D uncertain. Trimming left V 3 bases short and J 9 bases short, with 21 bases between. The CDR3 runs to 15 residues. CDR1 is DFQATT, CDR2 SNEGSKA, per germline (reference sequence). The DNA for the CDR3 is TGCAGTGCTAGTCCCGTGGCCTCGCAGTTCAGTGAGCAGTTCTTC. Translating it yields CSASPVASQFSEQFF.

J is TRBJ2-1 and V is TRBV10-3; 9 nucleotides line up with TRBD2. Germline-derived CDR1 and CDR2 are ENHRY and SYGVKD. This CDR3 is 14 amino acids long. Germline trimming cut 2 bases from V and 9 bases from J; bases unmatched to any gene: 5. This chain's CDR3 is CAISEGTSHGEQFF. For the CDR3, the DNA is TGTGCCATCAGTGAGGGGACTAGCCACGGTGAGCAGTTCTTC.

V is TRBV11-3 and J is TRBJ2-7; 8 nucleotides match TRBD1. Trimming took 5 bases from V and 1 from J; bases not matched to a gene: 10. Germline V gene sequence: CDR1 SGHNT, CDR2 YENEEA. The CDR3 runs to 16 residues. CDR3 amino acids: CASSTSSGTGSYEQYF. In nucleotides, the CDR3 is TGTGCCAGCAGCACAAGCTCCGGGACAGGATCCTACGAGCAGTACTTC.

The V and J genes are TRBV6-5 and TRBJ2-5; D call uncertain. Germline V lookup: CDR1 MNHEY, CDR2 SVGAGI. Trimming took 5 bases from V and 5 from J, leaving 12 bases between them. The CDR3 is 13 amino acids. CDR3 protein: CASSLPGAETQYF. The CDR3, as DNA: TGTGCCAGCAGTCTCCCCGGAGCGGAGACCCAGTACTTC.

This chain joins TRBV24-1 and TRBJ2-1; D might be TRBD2 (6 bases). The ends were cut back, 9 bases at V and 6 bases at J, with 8 bases in the middle. Germline CDR1 reads KGHDR; CDR2 reads SFDVKD. The CDR3 spans 11 residues. The CDR3 is CATGLRNEQFF. As DNA, the CDR3 is TGTGCCACCGGACTACGCAATGAGCAGTTCTTC.

V usage is TRBV29-1 and J usage is TRBJ2-7, with a possible D match to TRBD1 (5 bases). Deletions cut 5 bases from V and 5 bases from J, with 13 bases between. The length of the CDR3 is 12 residues. Germline lookup yields CDR1 SQVTM and CDR2 ANQGSEA. The CDR3 protein is CSVRQGMNEQYF. The DNA for the CDR3 is TGCAGCGTTCGGCAGGGAATGAACGAGCAGTACTTC.

The CDR3 bases are TGTGCCACCACTGCGCCTTGGCGGGGGCAAGAGACCCAGTACTTC. Encoded protein: CATTAPWRGQETQYF. The V and J genes are TRBV24-1 and TRBJ2-5; TRBD2 agrees at 7 bases. Germline V gives CDR1 KGHDR, CDR2 SFDVKD. J gave up 2 bases and V 8 bases, and 10 bases lay outside the gene matches. The CDR3 runs to 15 residues.

Notes on this clone: The junction departs from the called germline gene at one end, perhaps through a read error. This chain uses TRBV7-8 with TRBJ2-1, with D possibly TRBD1 on 5 matching bases. The CDR3 is made up of 13 amino acids. Germline CDR1 is SGHVS and CDR2 is FQNEAQ. The CDR3 DNA reads as TGTGCCAGCAGCAACCAGGGTAACAATGCGCAGTTCTTC. Its protein is CASSNQGNNAQFF.

This chain joins TRBV29-1 and TRBJ1-2; 9 bases line up with TRBD1. The CDR3 loop spans 14 amino acids. From germline, CDR1 is SQVTM and CDR2 ANQGSEA. The V and J ends lost 7 bases and 1 base, in that order; junction bases with no gene match: 7. The CDR3 is CSAAKGQGNYGYTF. CDR3 bases: TGCAGCGCAGCAAAGGGACAGGGTAACTATGGCTACACCTTC.